The 4 T cell receptor beta chains below come from one sample, sequenced in a study of CD8 T cells in Susac syndrome. Random hexamers were used to reverse transcribe the RNA input (roughly 0.5 to 1 ug). MiXCR, run by TCRdb on the immunoSEQ multiplex PCR reads, gives a single entry per CDR3 protein. The table includes approximately 130,000 distinct CDR3 sequences, less than 95% detected once. Sample: CD4+ T cells from PBMCs. The receptors here all came from a human donor in good health.

The chain is built from TRBV27 and TRBJ2-1; a weak D match, TRBD2 (6 bases). Per germline, CDR1 MNHEY and CDR2 SMNVEV (reference sequence). The CDR3 is 17 residues long. The V end was cut by 4 bases, the J end by 8 bases, with 24 bases between. The CDR3 region has the DNA TGTGCCAGCAGTTCATGGTACTCTTTTGGAGGGAGCTATGAGCAGTTCTTC. Encoded protein: CASSSWYSFGGSYEQFF.

The J gene is TRBJ1-2, the V gene TRBV2, with a possible D match to TRBD1 (6 bases). Germline assignment: CDR1 SNHLY and CDR2 FYNNEI. The CDR3 runs to 15 residues. The V gene lost 10 bases and the J gene lost 6 bases, with 24 bases spanning the gap. The DNA of the CDR3 is TGTGCCAACAGGTTCTTAGCAGGGGTAATCGATGGCTACACCTTC. It specifies CANRFLAGVIDGYTF. The variable domain in full, with the rest retrieved from reference TRBV2 and TRBJ1-2, is EPEVTQTPSHQVTQMGQEVILRCVPISNHLYFYWYRQILGQKVEFLVSFYNNEISEKSEIFDDQFSVERPDGSNFTLKIRSTKLEDSAMYFCANRFLAGVIDGYTFGSGTRLTVV.

The gene calls are TRBV11-1 and TRBJ1-1; D possibly corresponds to TRBD1 (5 bases). The V end was cut by 1 base, the J end by 4 bases, with 13 bases between. Germline-derived CDR1 and CDR2 are SGHAT and FQDESV (reference sequence). The CDR3 covers 15 residues. This CDR3 is CASSLGRGPSTEAFF. The CDR3 nucleotides are TGTGCCAGCAGCTTAGGGAGGGGACCCAGCACTGAAGCTTTCTTT.

This chain joins TRBV12-3 or TRBV12-4 and TRBJ2-1, with D uncertain. Trimming shortened V by 3 bases and J by 8 bases, and 11 bases separated the two germline ends. The CDR3 has 13 amino acids. The CDR3 here is CASSFGLLHEQFF. The CDR3 DNA is TGTGCCAGCAGTTTCGGCCTGCTCCATGAGCAGTTCTTC.